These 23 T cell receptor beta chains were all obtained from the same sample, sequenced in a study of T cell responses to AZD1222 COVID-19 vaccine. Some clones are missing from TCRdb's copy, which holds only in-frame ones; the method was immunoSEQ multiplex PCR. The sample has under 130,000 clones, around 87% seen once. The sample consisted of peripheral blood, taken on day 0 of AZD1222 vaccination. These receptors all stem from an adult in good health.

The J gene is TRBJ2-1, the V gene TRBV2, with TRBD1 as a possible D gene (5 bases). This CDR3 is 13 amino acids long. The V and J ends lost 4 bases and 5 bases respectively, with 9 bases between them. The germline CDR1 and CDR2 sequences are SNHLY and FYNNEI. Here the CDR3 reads CASSVRADNEQFF. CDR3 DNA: TGTGCCAGCAGTGTCAGGGCGGACAATGAGCAGTTCTTC.

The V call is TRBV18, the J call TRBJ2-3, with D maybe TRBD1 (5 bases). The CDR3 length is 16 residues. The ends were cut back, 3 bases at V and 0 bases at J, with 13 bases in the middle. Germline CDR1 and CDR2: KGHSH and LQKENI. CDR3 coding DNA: TGTGCCAGCTCACCGCTAAGGGGAACTAGCACAGATACGCAGTATTTT. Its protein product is CASSPLRGTSTDTQYF.

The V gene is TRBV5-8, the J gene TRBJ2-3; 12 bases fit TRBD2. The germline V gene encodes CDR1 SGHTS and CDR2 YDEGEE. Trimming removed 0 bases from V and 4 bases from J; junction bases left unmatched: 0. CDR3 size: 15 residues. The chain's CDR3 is CASSLGLAGADTQYF. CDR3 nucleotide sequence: TGTGCCAGCAGCTTGGGACTAGCGGGGGCAGATACGCAGTATTTT.

The CDR3 loop is CASSPGTVYGYTF. The CDR3 DNA reads as TGTGCCAGCAGTCCCGGGACAGTCTATGGCTACACCTTC. The V gene is TRBV28, the J gene TRBJ1-2; the match to TRBD1 covers 7 bases. CDR1 MDHEN and CDR2 SYDVKM come from the germline V gene. There are 13 residues in the CDR3. With 5 bases clipped from V and 4 bases from J, the junction kept 4 bases outside the gene matches.

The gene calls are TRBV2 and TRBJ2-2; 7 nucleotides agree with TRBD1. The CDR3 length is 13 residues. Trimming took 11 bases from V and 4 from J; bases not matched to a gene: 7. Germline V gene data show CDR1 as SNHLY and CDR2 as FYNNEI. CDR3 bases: TGTGCCGGGGGACAGTCGATCACCGGGGAGCTGTTTTTT. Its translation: CAGGQSITGELFF.

CDR3 coding DNA: TGTGCCAGCAGCGTAATGAGTACTAGCGGGCTGAGCACAGATACGCAGTATTTT. Translation gives CASSVMSTSGLSTDTQYF. This chain joins TRBV9 and TRBJ2-3, with TRBD2 matching over 9 bases. The V and J ends lost 1 base and 0 bases, in that order; junction bases with no gene match: 9. Germline values: CDR1 SGDLS, CDR2 YYNGEE. This CDR3 has 18 residues.

For the CDR3, the DNA is TGTGCCAGCAGCCAACAGGGACTCTTGAACACTGAAGCTTTCTTT. Residues: CASSQQGLLNTEAFF. This sequence joins TRBV14 and TRBJ1-1; TRBD1 might be the D (5 bases). This CDR3 comprises 15 residues. CDR1 SGHDN and CDR2 FVKESK come from the germline V gene. V was trimmed by 2 bases and J by 0 bases, leaving 10 bases between them.

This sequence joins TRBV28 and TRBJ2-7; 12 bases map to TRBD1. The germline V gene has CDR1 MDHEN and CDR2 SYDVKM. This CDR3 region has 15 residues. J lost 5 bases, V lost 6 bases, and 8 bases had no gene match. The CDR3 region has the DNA TGTGCCAGCAGACCTCCGGGACAGGGGGCCCACGAGCAGTACTTC. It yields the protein CASRPPGQGAHEQYF.

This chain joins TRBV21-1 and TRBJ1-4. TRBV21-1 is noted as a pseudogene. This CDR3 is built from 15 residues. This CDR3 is CASSKVSGGREKLFF. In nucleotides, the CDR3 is TGTGCCAGCAGCAAAGTATCGGGGGGACGGGAAAAACTGTTTTTT.

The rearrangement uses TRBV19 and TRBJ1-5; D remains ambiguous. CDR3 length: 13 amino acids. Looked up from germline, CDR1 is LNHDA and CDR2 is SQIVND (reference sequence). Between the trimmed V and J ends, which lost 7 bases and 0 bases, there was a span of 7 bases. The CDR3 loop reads CASTRRSNQPQHF. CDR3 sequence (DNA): TGTGCCAGTACTAGGCGTAGCAATCAGCCCCAGCATTTT.

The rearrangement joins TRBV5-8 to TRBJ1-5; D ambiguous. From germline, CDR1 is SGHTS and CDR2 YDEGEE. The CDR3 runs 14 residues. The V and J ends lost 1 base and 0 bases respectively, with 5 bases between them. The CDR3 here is CASSLYLSNQPQHF. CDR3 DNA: TGTGCCAGCAGCTTGTACCTTAGCAATCAGCCCCAGCATTTT.

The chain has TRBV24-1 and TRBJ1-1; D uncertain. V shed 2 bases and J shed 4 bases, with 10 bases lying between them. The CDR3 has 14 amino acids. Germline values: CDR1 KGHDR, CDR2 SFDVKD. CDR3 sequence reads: CATSDYPLSTEAFF. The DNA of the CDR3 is TGTGCCACCAGTGATTATCCCCTGAGCACTGAAGCTTTCTTT.

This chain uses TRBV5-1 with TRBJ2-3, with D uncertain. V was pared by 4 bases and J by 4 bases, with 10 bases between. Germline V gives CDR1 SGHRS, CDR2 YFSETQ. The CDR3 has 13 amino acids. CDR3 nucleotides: TGCGCCAGCAGCCTGCTGTTGGCAGATACGCAGTATTTT. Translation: CASSLLLADTQYF.

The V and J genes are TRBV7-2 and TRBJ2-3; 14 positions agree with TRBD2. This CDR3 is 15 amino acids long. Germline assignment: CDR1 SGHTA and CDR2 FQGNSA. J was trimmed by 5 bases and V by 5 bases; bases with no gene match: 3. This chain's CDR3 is CASSVGTSGGDTQYF. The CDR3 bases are TGTGCCAGCAGCGTAGGGACTAGCGGGGGAGATACGCAGTATTTT.

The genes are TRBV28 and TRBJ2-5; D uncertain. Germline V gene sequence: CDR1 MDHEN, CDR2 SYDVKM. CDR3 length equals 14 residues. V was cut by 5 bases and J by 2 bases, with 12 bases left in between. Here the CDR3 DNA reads TGTGCCAGCAGTCCCACGACTGGGCAAGAGACCCAGTACTTC. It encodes CASSPTTGQETQYF.

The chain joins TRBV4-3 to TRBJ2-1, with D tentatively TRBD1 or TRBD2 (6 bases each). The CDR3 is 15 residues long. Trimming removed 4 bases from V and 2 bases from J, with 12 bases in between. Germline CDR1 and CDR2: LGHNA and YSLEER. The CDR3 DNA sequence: TGCGCCAGCAGCCCGCTAGGGGGGACCTACAATGAGCAGTTCTTC. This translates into CASSPLGGTYNEQFF.

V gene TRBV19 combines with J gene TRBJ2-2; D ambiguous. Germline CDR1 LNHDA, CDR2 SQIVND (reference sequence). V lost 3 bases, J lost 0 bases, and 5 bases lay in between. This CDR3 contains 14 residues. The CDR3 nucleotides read TGTGCCAGTAGTATTTTTTCGAACACCGGGGAGCTGTTTTTT. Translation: CASSIFSNTGELFF.

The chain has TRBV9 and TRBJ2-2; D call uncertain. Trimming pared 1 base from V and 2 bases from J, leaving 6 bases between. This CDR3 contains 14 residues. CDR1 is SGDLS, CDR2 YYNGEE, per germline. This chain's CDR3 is CASSVRENTGELFF. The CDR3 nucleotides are TGTGCCAGCAGCGTAAGGGAAAACACCGGGGAGCTGTTTTTT.

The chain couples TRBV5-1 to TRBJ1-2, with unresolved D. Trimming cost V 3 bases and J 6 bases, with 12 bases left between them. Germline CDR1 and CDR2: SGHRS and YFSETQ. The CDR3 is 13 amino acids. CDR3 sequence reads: CASSSGRVHGYTF. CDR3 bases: TGCGCCAGCAGCTCCGGGAGGGTACATGGCTACACCTTC.

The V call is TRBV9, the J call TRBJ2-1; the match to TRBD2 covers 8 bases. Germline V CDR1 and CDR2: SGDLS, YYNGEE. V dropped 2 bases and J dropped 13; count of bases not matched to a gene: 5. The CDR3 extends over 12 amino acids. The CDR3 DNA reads TGTGCCAGCAGCGTCTTAGCGGGGAAACAGTTCTTC. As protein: CASSVLAGKQFF.

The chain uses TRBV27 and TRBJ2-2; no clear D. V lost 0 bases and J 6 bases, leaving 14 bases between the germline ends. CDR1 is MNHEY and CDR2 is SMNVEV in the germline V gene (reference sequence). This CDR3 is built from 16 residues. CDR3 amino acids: CASSLSLASAAGELFF. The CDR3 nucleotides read TGTGCCAGCAGTTTATCGCTGGCCTCCGCGGCCGGGGAGCTGTTTTTT.

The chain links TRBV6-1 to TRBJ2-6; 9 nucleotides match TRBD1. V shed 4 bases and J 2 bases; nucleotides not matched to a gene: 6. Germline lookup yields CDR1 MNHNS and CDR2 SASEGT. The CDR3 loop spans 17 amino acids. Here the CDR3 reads CASSGGTGYPGANVLTF. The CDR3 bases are TGTGCCAGCAGTGGGGGGACAGGGTATCCTGGGGCCAACGTCCTGACTTTC.

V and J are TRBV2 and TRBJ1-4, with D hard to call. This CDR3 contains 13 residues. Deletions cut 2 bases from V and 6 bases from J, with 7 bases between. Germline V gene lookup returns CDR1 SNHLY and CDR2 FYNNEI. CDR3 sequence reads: CASSERGYEKLFF. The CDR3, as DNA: TGTGCCAGCAGTGAACGAGGGTATGAAAAACTGTTTTTT.